This TCR beta chain originates from a study of blood T cell repertoires in COVID-19. About the study: Italy, Spain and the United States were the sources of the convalescent and acute COVID-19 samples.

Produced via immunoSEQ multiplex PCR; TCRdb's table is partial and in-frame only. The profile shows some 180,000 clones, 80% of them singletons. There are 13 residues in the CDR3. Germline CDR1 is SGHNT and CDR2 is YYREEE (reference sequence). Trimming shortened V by 3 bases and J by 4 bases, and 10 bases separated the two germline ends. Allocation to cohorts depended on clinical history reported by the participants. The TCR was taken from a man aged 60 to 69 who had been exposed to COVID-19. The chain is built from TRBV5-4 and TRBJ2-5, with a tentative D call TRBD2 (5 bases). Sequenced input: PBMCs or T cells enriched from blood (not recorded which). The chain's CDR3 is CASSWERRETQYF. The CDR3 DNA sequence: TGTGCCAGCAGCTGGGAGAGGAGAGAGACCCAGTACTTC.